A single sample gave rise to the 8 T cell receptor beta chains below, sequenced in a study of CD8+ T cells in alopecia areata. The treatment denotes: oral pan-JAK inhibitor, 5-10 mg twice daily. In each case, RNA was isolated and then reverse transcribed into cDNA as the sequencing template. Generated by immunoSEQ multiplex PCR, the TCRdb table keeps only in-frame clones and is missing some. The table shows more than 140,000 clones, with around 86% occurring only once. Here the sequenced sample was CD8+ T cells sorted from blood, taken at week 4, from a patient treated with tofacitinib. These TCRs come from a human donor with alopecia areata.

This sequence joins TRBV29-1 and TRBJ2-3; 9 nucleotides agree with TRBD2. The trim removed 4 bases at V and 1 base at J, leaving 6 bases unmatched. The length of the CDR3 is 15 residues. Germline V CDR1 and CDR2: SQVTM, ANQGSEA. The CDR3 loop reads CSVVGTSGRTDTQYF. In DNA form, the CDR3 reads TGCAGCGTTGTTGGTACTAGCGGGCGCACAGATACGCAGTATTTT.

The chain employs TRBV15 and TRBJ2-3; 9 positions agree with TRBD1. V was pared by 3 bases and J by 4 bases, with 2 bases of the junction left unmatched. The CDR3 runs 14 residues. Per germline, CDR1 LNHNV and CDR2 YYDKDF (reference sequence). The CDR3 spells CATSSGTGSDTQYF. CDR3 nucleotide sequence: TGTGCCACCAGCAGCGGGACAGGGTCAGATACGCAGTATTTT.

V and J are TRBV7-9 and TRBJ2-7; TRBD1 aligns across 7 bases. The CDR3 runs 16 residues. CDR1 and CDR2 from the germline V gene are SEHNR and FQNEAQ (reference sequence). J gave up 2 bases and V 0 bases, and 7 bases lay outside the gene matches. The CDR3 DNA follows: TGTGCCAGCAGCTTAGCGTCAGGGGGTCGAACCTACGAGCAGTACTTC. Its translation is CASSLASGGRTYEQYF. Full variable domain (remainder filled in from reference TRBV7-9 and TRBJ2-7): DTGVSQNPRHKITKRGQNVTFRCDPISEHNRLYWYRQTLGQGPEFLTYFQNEAQLEKSRLLSDRFSAERPKGSFSTLEIQRTEQGDSAMYLCASSLASGGRTYEQYFGPGTRLTVT.

This chain uses TRBV2 with TRBJ2-1; TRBD2 matches 8 bases. Germline trimming cut 4 bases from V and 10 bases from J; bases unmatched to any gene: 12. The CDR3 has 15 amino acids. The germline V gene encodes CDR1 SNHLY and CDR2 FYNNEI. This CDR3 is CASSAPGTSYDEQFF. In DNA, the CDR3 is TGTGCCAGCAGTGCCCCGGGGACTAGTTACGACGAGCAGTTCTTC.

V usage is TRBV4-1 and J usage is TRBJ2-7; either TRBD1 or TRBD2 may fit D (5 bases each). The V gene's germline CDR1 is MGHRA and CDR2 YSYEKL. V lost 4 bases, J lost 5 bases, and 12 bases lay in between. The CDR3 totals 13 residues. The CDR3 region has the DNA TGCGCCAGCAGCCTCCTTCTGGGGGACGAGCAGTACTTC. Amino acids: CASSLLLGDEQYF.

V is TRBV6-5 and J is TRBJ1-6; no firm D call. Trimming removed 2 bases at V and 14 bases at J, with 7 bases between. The CDR3 runs 11 residues. Germline V gene data show CDR1 as MNHEY and CDR2 as SVGAGI. CDR3 DNA sequence: TGTGCCAGCAGTTACGGAGATTCCCTCCACTTT. It is translated as CASSYGDSLHF.

The chain is built from TRBV6-5 and TRBJ2-1; D not certain. The CDR3 contains 11 residues. CDR1 MNHEY and CDR2 SVGAGI come from the germline V gene. Trimming cost V 4 bases and J 10 bases, with 8 bases left between them. CDR3 DNA: TGTGCCAGCAGTTTAGCTGGCGAGCAGTTCTTC. Residues: CASSLAGEQFF.

The chain joins TRBV30 to TRBJ2-5, with TRBD1 identical over 7 bases. V lost 3 bases and J lost 4; bases outside the gene matches: 20. The CDR3 is 18 residues long. CDR1 is GTSNPN and CDR2 is SVGIG in the germline V gene (reference sequence). As DNA, the CDR3 is TGTGCCTGGAGGGCAGCCCCCTCCCGGACAGGCCTGACAGAGACCCAGTACTTC. Translation: CAWRAAPSRTGLTETQYF.